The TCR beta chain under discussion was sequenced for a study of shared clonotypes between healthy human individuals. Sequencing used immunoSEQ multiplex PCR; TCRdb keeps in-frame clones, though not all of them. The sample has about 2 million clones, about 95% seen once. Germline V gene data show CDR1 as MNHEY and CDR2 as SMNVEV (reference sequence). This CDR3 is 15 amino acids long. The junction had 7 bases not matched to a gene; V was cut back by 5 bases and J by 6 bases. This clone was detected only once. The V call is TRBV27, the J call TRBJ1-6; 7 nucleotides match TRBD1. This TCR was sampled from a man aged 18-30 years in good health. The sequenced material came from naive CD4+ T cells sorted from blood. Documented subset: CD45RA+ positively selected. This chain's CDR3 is CASSKEGTVNSPLHF. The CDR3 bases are TGTGCCAGCAGTAAAGAGGGGACAGTTAATTCACCCCTCCACTTT.